Detailed here is one T cell receptor (beta chain). The antigen is not known. CDR3 size: 15 residues. Only in-frame clones appear in the TCRdb table, and some are missing; sequencing was by immunoSEQ multiplex PCR. Among 80,000 to 100,000 clones, 80% were seen once, and the ten largest hold 3.5% to 4%. The sort gate was single viable CD3+CD4+CD8-CD45RO+ cells for memory CD4+ T cells. Serostatus was set by detecting CMV pp150, pp28, p38, p52 IgG. The record originates from a study of memory CD4+ T cells and cytomegalovirus serostatus. Overall study: This sample comes from healthy Belgian adults, under 10 CMV seropositive, roughly 22 seronegative. Study-wide points: Each of 67 CMV-associated TCRbeta sequences occurred in one to five individuals. Repertoires predicted CMV serostatus with median bootstrapped AUC of roughly 0.96.

Material: memory CD4+ T cells from blood. The receptor's source is an adult in good health and CMV-seropositive. The chain joins TRBV21-1 to TRBJ1-5; the D segment call TRBD1 is taken from the table without a DNA check. TRBV21-1 is designated a pseudogene. The CDR3 DNA follows: TGTGCCAGCAGCAAAGCAGGACAGGGGGACCAGCCCCAGCATTTT. This gives the protein CASSKAGQGDQPQHF.